Listed below are T cell receptor beta chains from one sample, sequenced in a study of shared clonotypes between healthy human individuals. Generated by immunoSEQ multiplex PCR, the TCRdb table keeps only in-frame clones and is missing some. The sample lists over 2 million clones, just under 95% seen once, with approximately 1.2% in the top ten. The material sequenced was naive CD8+ T cells sorted from blood. These receptors were collected from a young man in good health. Each CDR3 is given with its conserved first and last residue. A D gene is named only where the DNA matches it firmly. Clone size is shown for a subset of rows, as once, few, many or a class of expanded clone.

abundance	v_gene	j_gene	d_gene	CDR3nt	CDR3aa
.	TRBV5-4	TRBJ2-5	TRBD2	TGTGCCAGCAGCTTTTTTCGGGAGGGCCAAGAGACCCAGTACTTC	CASSFFREGQETQYF
once	TRBV28	TRBJ1-1	TRBD1	TGTGCCAGCAGTTTGTCAGGGGGAAGTGAAGCTTTCTTT	CASSLSGGSEAFF
.	TRBV6-6	TRBJ2-7	.	TGTGCCAGCAGTTACAAGGGGCTGGACGAGCAGTACTTC	CASSYKGLDEQYF
few	TRBV14	TRBJ1-1	.	TGTGCCAGCAGCCAAAGTACAGGGCGGGACACTGAAGCTTTCTTT	CASSQSTGRDTEAFF
.	TRBV10-3	TRBJ2-7	TRBD1	TGTGCCATCAGTGGGGCGGGACAGGGTATTTACGAGCAGTACTTC	CAISGAGQGIYEQYF
.	TRBV27	TRBJ1-1	.	TGTGCCAGCAGTTTCTTACACTACACTGAAGCTTTCTTT	CASSFLHYTEAFF
.	TRBV9	TRBJ1-1	.	TGTGCCAGCAGCGCCGAACAGGGTTTTGAAGCTTTCTTT	CASSAEQGFEAFF
.	TRBV9	TRBJ2-1	TRBD2	TGTGCCAGCAGCGTTTCGAGCGGGAGGGCCTCCTCCTACAATGAGCAGTTCTTC	CASSVSSGRASSYNEQFF
.	TRBV7-9	TRBJ1-2	.	TGTGCCAGCAGCCCGCTTGGGGATGGCTACACCTTC	CASSPLGDGYTF
.	TRBV2	TRBJ1-1	.	TGTGCCAGCAGGTGGCCTGAGGGGAACACTGAAGCTTTCTTT	CASRWPEGNTEAFF
.	TRBV21-1	TRBJ1-4	.	TGTGCCAGCCGGGACTATAATTCGAGTGAAAAACTGTTTTTT	CASRDYNSSEKLFF
.	TRBV6-5	TRBJ1-4	TRBD1	TGTGCCAGCAGTTCAGATCTAGGACAGGGGGACGAAAAACTGTTTTTT	CASSSDLGQGDEKLFF
once	TRBV5-1	TRBJ2-1	TRBD2	TGCGCCAGCAGCTGGAGCGGGAGGGCCCCCAATGAGCAGTTCTTC	CASSWSGRAPNEQFF
.	TRBV6-1	TRBJ2-7	.	TGTGCCAGCAGTGAGACGGGGACGGGGTACGAGCAGTACTTC	CASSETGTGYEQYF
.	TRBV27	TRBJ1-2	.	TGTGCCAGCAGTTCGCTACAGGGCTATGGCTACACCTTC	CASSSLQGYGYTF
.	TRBV11-2	TRBJ2-1	.	TGTGCCAGCAGCTTAGAAGCTAGTTTAGATGAGCAGTTCTTC	CASSLEASLDEQFF
.	TRBV6-1	TRBJ1-2	.	TGTGCCAGCAGTGTTCGCGAGGGCTATGGCTACACCTTC	CASSVREGYGYTF
.	TRBV9	TRBJ2-2	TRBD1	TGTGCCAGCAGCTACCCAAGGGGGACAGCGAACACCGGGGAGCTGTTTTTT	CASSYPRGTANTGELFF
.	TRBV6-1	TRBJ1-1	.	TGTGCCAGCAGTGAAGGGGGCTGGGGCACTGAAGCTTTCTTT	CASSEGGWGTEAFF
.	TRBV5-1	TRBJ2-7	.	TGCGCCAGCAGCCTACTCGGTACAGCCTACGAGCAGTACTTC	CASSLLGTAYEQYF
.	TRBV7-7	TRBJ2-1	TRBD2	TGTGCTAGCAGCTTAGCATCGGGACTAGCGGCAGAAAATGAGCAGTTCTTC	CASSLASGLAAENEQFF
.	TRBV19	TRBJ1-1	.	TGTGCCAGTAGTATAGGACGTGAAGCTTTCTTT	CASSIGREAFF
once	TRBV4-1	TRBJ2-1	.	TGCGCCAGCAGCCAAGATCTAGAACGAAACAATGAGCAGTTCTTC	CASSQDLERNNEQFF
once	TRBV9	TRBJ2-2	TRBD2	TGTGCCAGCAGCGTAGGGGCTAGCGGGGGCGTCTGGTCCGGGGAGCTGTTTTTT	CASSVGASGGVWSGELFF
.	TRBV4-3	TRBJ2-1	TRBD1	TGCGCCAGCAGCCAAGCAAACAGGGGTCCGTACAATGAGCAGTTCTTC	CASSQANRGPYNEQFF
.	TRBV6-5	TRBJ2-7	.	TGTGCCAGCAGTTACACGGACAGATCCTACGAGCAGTACTTC	CASSYTDRSYEQYF
.	TRBV25-1	TRBJ1-4	TRBD1	TGTGCCAGCAGTAGAGGGACAGGGGTTAAGGAAAAACTGTTTTTT	CASSRGTGVKEKLFF
.	TRBV15	TRBJ2-2	TRBD2	TGTGCCACCAGCGGGAGGGGAGGTATGGACGGGAGTCACACCGGGGAGCTGTTTTTT	CATSGRGGMDGSHTGELFF
.	TRBV9	TRBJ2-3	.	TGTGCCAGCAGCGTAAGATTAAGCACAGATACGCAGTATTTT	CASSVRLSTDTQYF
.	TRBV7-9	TRBJ2-5	.	TGTGCCAGCAGCTTATCTTGGGGGGAATGGGAGACCCAGTACTTC	CASSLSWGEWETQYF
.	TRBV5-1	TRBJ1-1	.	TGCGCCAGCAGCCTTTACAGGGAGGCTGAAGCTTTCTTT	CASSLYREAEAFF
once	TRBV27	TRBJ2-5	.	TGTGCCAGCAGTCATCAGGGAGAAGAGACCCAGTACTTC	CASSHQGEETQYF
.	TRBV7-6	TRBJ2-1	.	TGTGCCAGCAGCTTAGAGTTGGACTACAATGAGCAGTTCTTC	CASSLELDYNEQFF
.	TRBV7-9	TRBJ2-7	.	TGTGCCAGCAGCTCAGGGGTCGGCGAGCAGTACTTC	CASSSGVGEQYF
.	TRBV29-1	TRBJ2-7	TRBD1	TGCAGCGTTGAGATACAGGGGGTAGGGGGAGAGCAGTACTTC	CSVEIQGVGGEQYF
.	TRBV29-1	TRBJ2-1	.	TGCAGCGTCTACGACAGGGGCCGGGGGGGTGAGCAGTTCTTC	CSVYDRGRGGEQFF
.	TRBV4-1	TRBJ2-7	.	TGCGCCAGCAGCCAAAAATTAACTAGTTCCTACGAGCAGTACTTC	CASSQKLTSSYEQYF
once	TRBV19	TRBJ2-7	.	TGTGCCAGTAGTATTACGGAAACCTACGAGCAGTACTTC	CASSITETYEQYF
.	TRBV5-1	TRBJ2-7	.	TGCGCCAGCAGCTTGGGGGACTACGAGCAGTACTTC	CASSLGDYEQYF
.	TRBV12-2	TRBJ2-7	.	TGTGCAAGTCGCTTAGCGTTGGGACCCGATAAAAGGACCTACGAGCAGTACTTC	CASRLALGPDKRTYEQYF
.	TRBV6-1	TRBJ2-3	.	TGTGCCAGCGGGCCAGGGGGGATTAGCACAGATACGCAGTATTTT	CASGPGGISTDTQYF
.	TRBV18	TRBJ2-3	.	TGTGCCAGCTCACCTTGGGACCGATCCGGAGATACGCAGTATTTT	CASSPWDRSGDTQYF
.	TRBV19	TRBJ2-1	.	TGTGCCAGTAGTATAGCCCCGGGACTGAACAATGAGCAGTTCTTC	CASSIAPGLNNEQFF
.	TRBV27	TRBJ1-5	TRBD1	TGTGCCAGCAGGACAGGGGGAAGTGATCAGCCCCAGCATTTT	CASRTGGSDQPQHF
.	TRBV2	TRBJ2-7	.	TGTGCCACCTGGGCGCCCTCCTACGAGCAGTACTTC	CATWAPSYEQYF
.	TRBV4-1	TRBJ1-4	TRBD1	TGCGCCAGCAGCACAGGGGGTAATGAAAAACTGTTTTTT	CASSTGGNEKLFF
once	TRBV5-6	TRBJ1-4	.	TGTGCCAGCTCGGGGAGAGACTTTGCAACTAATGAAAAACTGTTTTTT	CASSGRDFATNEKLFF
.	TRBV7-9	TRBJ2-3	.	TGTGCCAGCAGCTTAGTGAGTAGCGGATGGGCAGATACGCAGTATTTT	CASSLVSSGWADTQYF
.	TRBV20-1	TRBJ1-5	.	TGCAGTGCTAGAGATGGCGGGCCCCAGCATTTT	CSARDGGPQHF
.	TRBV5-1	TRBJ1-1	TRBD1	TGCGCCAGCAGCTTGGGGACAGGTTGGACTGAAGCTTTCTTT	CASSLGTGWTEAFF
.	TRBV7-9	TRBJ2-3	.	TGTGCCAGCCGACCGGACCTCACAGATACGCAGTATTTT	CASRPDLTDTQYF
.	TRBV5-6	TRBJ1-2	.	TGTGCCAGCAGCTTCCCTGACGGACCCGGGGACTATGGCTACACCTTC	CASSFPDGPGDYGYTF
.	TRBV4-1	TRBJ2-7	TRBD1	TGCGCCAGCAGCCGGAATCCGGGACAGGGAAGTGGCGAGCAGTACTTC	CASSRNPGQGSGEQYF
.	TRBV5-6	TRBJ2-1	.	TGTGCCAGCAGCTACGGGACAAATTACAATGAGCAGTTCTTC	CASSYGTNYNEQFF
.	TRBV19	TRBJ2-5	TRBD1	TGTGCCAGTAGTGGAGACAGGGGTGAGACCCAGTACTTC	CASSGDRGETQYF